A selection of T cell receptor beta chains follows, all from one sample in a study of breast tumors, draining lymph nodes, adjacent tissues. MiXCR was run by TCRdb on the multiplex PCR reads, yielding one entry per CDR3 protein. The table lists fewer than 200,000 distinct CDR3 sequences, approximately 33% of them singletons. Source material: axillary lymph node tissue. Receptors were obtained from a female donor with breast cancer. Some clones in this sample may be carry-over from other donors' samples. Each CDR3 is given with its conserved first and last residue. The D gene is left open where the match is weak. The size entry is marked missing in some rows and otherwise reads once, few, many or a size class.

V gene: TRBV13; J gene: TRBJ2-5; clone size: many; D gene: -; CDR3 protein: CASSRTEAWVETQYF; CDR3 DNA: TGTGCCAGCAGCCGGACGGAGGCCTGGGTGGAGACCCAGTACTTC
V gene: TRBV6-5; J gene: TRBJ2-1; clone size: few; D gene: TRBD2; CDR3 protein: CASSPGTSGSLDEQFF; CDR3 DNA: TGTGCCAGCAGCCCCGGGACTAGCGGGAGCCTGGATGAGCAGTTCTTC
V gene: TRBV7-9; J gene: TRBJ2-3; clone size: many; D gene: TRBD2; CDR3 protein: CASSLGTSGNADTQYF; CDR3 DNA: TGTGCCAGCAGCTTAGGAACTAGCGGGAACGCAGATACGCAGTATTTT
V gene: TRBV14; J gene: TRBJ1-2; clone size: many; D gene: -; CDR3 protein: CASSQDDYYGYTF; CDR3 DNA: TGTGCCAGCAGCCAAGATGATTACTATGGCTACACCTTC
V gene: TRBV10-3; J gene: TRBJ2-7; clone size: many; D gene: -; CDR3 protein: CATGTGGKNEQYF; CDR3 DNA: TGTGCCACCGGGACGGGGGGCAAGAACGAGCAGTACTTC
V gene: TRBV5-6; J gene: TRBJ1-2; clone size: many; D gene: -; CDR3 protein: CASSLTDYGYTF; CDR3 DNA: TGTGCCAGCAGCTTAACCGACTATGGCTACACCTTC
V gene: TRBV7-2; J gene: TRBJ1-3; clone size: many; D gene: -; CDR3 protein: CASSFGGVGNTIYF; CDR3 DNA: TGTGCCAGCAGCTTCGGAGGGGTTGGAAACACCATATATTTT
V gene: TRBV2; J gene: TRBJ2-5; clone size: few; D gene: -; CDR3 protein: CASKAQYF; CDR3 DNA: TGTGCCAGCAAGGCCCAGTACTTC
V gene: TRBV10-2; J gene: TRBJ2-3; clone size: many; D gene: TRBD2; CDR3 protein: CASSVGGLAGWPDTQYF; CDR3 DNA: TGCGCCAGCAGTGTAGGGGGACTAGCGGGCTGGCCAGATACGCAGTATTTT
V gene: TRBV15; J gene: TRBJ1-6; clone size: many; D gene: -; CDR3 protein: CATSRDFGRGDSPLHF; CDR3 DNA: TGTGCCACCAGCAGAGATTTTGGCAGGGGCGATTCACCCCTCCACTTT
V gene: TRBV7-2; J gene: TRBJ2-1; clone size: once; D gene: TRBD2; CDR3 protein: CASRRSGGRTDTQFF; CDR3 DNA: TGTGCCAGCAGACGTAGCGGGGGGCGCACAGATACGCAGTTCTTC
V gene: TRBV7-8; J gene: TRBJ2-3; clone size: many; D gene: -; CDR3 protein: CASSLATSVVDTQYF; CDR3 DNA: TGTGCCAGCAGCTTAGCAACCTCCGTGGTGGATACGCAGTATTTT
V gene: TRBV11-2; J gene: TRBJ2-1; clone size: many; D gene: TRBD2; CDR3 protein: CASSASGTSYSNEQFF; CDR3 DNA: TGTGCCAGCAGCGCATCCGGGACTAGCTACTCCAATGAGCAGTTCTTC
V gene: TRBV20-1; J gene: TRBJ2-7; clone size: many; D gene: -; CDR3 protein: CSARAPANYEQYF; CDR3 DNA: TGCAGTGCTAGGGCCCCAGCAAACTACGAGCAGTACTTC
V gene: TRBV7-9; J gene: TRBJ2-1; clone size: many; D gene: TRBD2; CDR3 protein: CASTIPGRGEFF; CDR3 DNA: TGTGCCAGCACCATACCGGGGCGGGGGGAGTTCTTC
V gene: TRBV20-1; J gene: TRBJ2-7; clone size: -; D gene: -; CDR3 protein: CSAGDQTGTYEQYF; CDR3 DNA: TGCAGTGCTGGAGATCAGACAGGAACCTACGAGCAGTACTTC
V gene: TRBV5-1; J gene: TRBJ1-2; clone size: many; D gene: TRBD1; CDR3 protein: CASQTGDGYGYTF; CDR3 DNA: TGCGCCAGTCAAACAGGGGATGGTTATGGCTACACCTTC
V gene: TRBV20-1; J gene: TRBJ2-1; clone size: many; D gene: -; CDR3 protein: CSARDENNEQFF; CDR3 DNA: TGCAGTGCTAGAGATGAGAACAATGAGCAGTTCTTC
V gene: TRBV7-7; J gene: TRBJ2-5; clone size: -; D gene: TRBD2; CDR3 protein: CASSKLARETQYF; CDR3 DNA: TGTGCTAGCAGCAAACTAGCGCGGGAGACCCAGTACTTC
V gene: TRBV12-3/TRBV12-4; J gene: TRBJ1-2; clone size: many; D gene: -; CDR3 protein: CASSFDSHYGYTF; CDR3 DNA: TGTGCCAGCAGTTTCGATAGTCACTATGGCTACACCTTC
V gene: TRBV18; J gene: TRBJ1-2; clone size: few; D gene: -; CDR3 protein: CASSPIRDYGYTF; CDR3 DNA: TGTGCCAGCTCACCAATCCGGGACTATGGCTACACCTTC
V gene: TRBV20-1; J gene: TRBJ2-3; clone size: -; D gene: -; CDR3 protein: CSARGGQYF; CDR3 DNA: TGCAGTGCTAGAGGGGGACAGTATTTT
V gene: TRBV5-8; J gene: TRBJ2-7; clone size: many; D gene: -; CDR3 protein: CASSSVQAAYDEQYF; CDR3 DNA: TGTGCCAGCAGCTCAGTACAGGCGGCCTACGACGAGCAGTACTTC
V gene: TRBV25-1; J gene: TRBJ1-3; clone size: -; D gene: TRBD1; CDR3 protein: CASSEVTGRDTIYF; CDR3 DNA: TGTGCCAGCAGTGAGGTGACAGGGCGAGACACCATATATTTT
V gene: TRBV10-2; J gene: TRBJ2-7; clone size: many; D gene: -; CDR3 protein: CASSEGGEQYF; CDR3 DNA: TGCGCCAGCAGTGAGGGGGGCGAGCAGTACTTC
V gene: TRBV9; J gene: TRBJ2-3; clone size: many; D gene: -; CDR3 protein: CASSVGPGVTDTQYF; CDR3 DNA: TGTGCCAGCAGCGTAGGGCCGGGAGTCACAGATACGCAGTATTTT
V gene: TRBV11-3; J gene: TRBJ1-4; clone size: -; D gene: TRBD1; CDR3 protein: CASSLDGVRGRLFF; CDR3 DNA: TGTGCCAGCAGCTTGGACGGGGTGAGGGGGCGACTGTTTTTT
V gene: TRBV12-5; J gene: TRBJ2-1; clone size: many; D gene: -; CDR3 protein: CASSQESSYNEQFF; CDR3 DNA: TGTGCTAGCTCTCAGGAAAGCTCCTACAATGAGCAGTTCTTC
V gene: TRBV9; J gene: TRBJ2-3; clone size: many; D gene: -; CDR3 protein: CASSVGTDTQYF; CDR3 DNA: TGTGCCAGCAGCGTAGGCACAGATACGCAGTATTTT